This TCR beta chain derives from a study of Ad26.COV2.S vaccination and SARS-CoV-2 variants. For the study at large: Ad26.COV2.S, an intramuscular injection, was given once or twice 56 days apart.

Libraries were prepared by immunoSEQ multiplex PCR; TCRdb keeps only in-frame clonotypes and omits some of them. The repertoire holds roughly 450,000 clones, with about nine tenths as singletons. This CDR3 has 18 residues. The germline V gene has CDR1 SGHRS and CDR2 YFSETQ. After removal of 4 bases from V and 4 bases from J, the junction contained 10 bases not matched to a gene. Indicated treatment: some 19 received Ad26.COV2.S at low or high dose, single or two shots; roughly 5 received placebo; per-sample allocation not given. Sampling occurred on day 63 after the first vaccine or placebo injection.

The chain employs TRBV5-1 and TRBJ2-2; 13 nucleotides align to TRBD2. Sequencing was performed on peripheral blood, taken in a trial of Ad26.COV2.S vaccine versus placebo. This TCR came from a person between 18 and 65 years old who received the Ad26.COV2.S COVID-19 vaccine or a placebo. The CDR3 loop reads CASSHVRLAGGFTGELFF. CDR3 bases: TGCGCCAGCAGCCACGTACGACTAGCGGGAGGTTTCACCGGGGAGCTGTTTTTT.